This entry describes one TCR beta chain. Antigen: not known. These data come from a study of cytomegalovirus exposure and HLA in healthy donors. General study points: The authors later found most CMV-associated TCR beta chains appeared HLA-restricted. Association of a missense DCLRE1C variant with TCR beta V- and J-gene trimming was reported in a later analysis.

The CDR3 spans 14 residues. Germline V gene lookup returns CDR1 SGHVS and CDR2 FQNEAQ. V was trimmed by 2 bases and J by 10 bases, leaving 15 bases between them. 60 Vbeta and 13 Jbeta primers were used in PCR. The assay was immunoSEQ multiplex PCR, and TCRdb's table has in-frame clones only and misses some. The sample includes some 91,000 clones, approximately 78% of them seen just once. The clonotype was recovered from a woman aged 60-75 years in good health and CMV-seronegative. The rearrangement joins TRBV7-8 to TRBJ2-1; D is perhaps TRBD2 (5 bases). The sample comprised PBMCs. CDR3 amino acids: CASSLRRQVKEQFF. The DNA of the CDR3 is TGTGCCAGCAGCTTACGGAGGCAGGTGAAGGAGCAGTTCTTC. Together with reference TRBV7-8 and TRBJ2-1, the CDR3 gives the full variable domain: GAGVSQSPRYKVAKRGQDVALRCDPISGHVSLFWYQQALGQGPEFLTYFQNEAQLDKSGLPSDRFFAERPEGSVSTLKIQRTQQEDSAVYLCASSLRRQVKEQFFGPGTRLTVL.